A single sample gave rise to the 9 T cell receptor beta chains below, sequenced in a study of blood T cell repertoires in COVID-19. Profiling relied on immunoSEQ multiplex PCR, and the TCRdb table lists in-frame clones only, not all of them. The sample shows some 98,000 clones, approximately 80% of them seen only once. Sequencing input: peripheral blood. The receptors were sampled from a man aged 55 to 70 with acute or convalescent COVID-19.

The chain is built from TRBV27 and TRBJ1-5; 10 bases are a match to TRBD1. Germline lookup yields CDR1 MNHEY and CDR2 SMNVEV (reference sequence). Trimming at V came to 3 bases and at J to 5 bases, leaving 1 base not matched to a gene. The CDR3 spans 14 residues. The CDR3 protein is CASSLTGGHQPQHF. CDR3 nucleotide sequence: TGTGCCAGCAGTTTGACAGGGGGCCATCAGCCCCAGCATTTT.

The V and J genes are TRBV5-1 and TRBJ2-2, with 12 nucleotides matching TRBD2. The CDR3 has 16 amino acids. Germline V lookup: CDR1 SGHRS, CDR2 YFSETQ. With V trimmed by 2 bases and J by 3 bases, 2 bases remained unmatched. The CDR3 nucleotides are TGCGCCAGCAGCTTACGACTAGCGGGGGACACCGGGGAGCTGTTTTTT. Protein sequence: CASSLRLAGDTGELFF.

The chain has TRBV28 and TRBJ2-2, with a possible D match to TRBD1 (5 bases). The CDR3 loop spans 13 amino acids. V lost 3 bases to trimming and J lost 7 bases, with 9 bases between them. CDR1 MDHEN and CDR2 SYDVKM come from the germline V gene. This CDR3 is CASSFQGIGELFF. In DNA, the CDR3 is TGTGCCAGCAGTTTTCAGGGCATCGGGGAGCTGTTTTTT.

The chain couples TRBV15 to TRBJ1-5; 12 nucleotides align to TRBD1. After removal of 5 bases from V and 12 bases from J, the junction contained 11 bases not matched to a gene. CDR3 size: 15 residues. The V gene's germline CDR1 is LNHNV and CDR2 YYDKDF (reference sequence). In nucleotides, the CDR3 is TGTGCCACCAGCCCGTCCCGGGACAGGGGGCGGATCCAGCATTTT. It specifies CATSPSRDRGRIQHF.

The chain joins TRBV19 to TRBJ1-1; 7 bases fit TRBD1. Per germline, CDR1 LNHDA and CDR2 SQIVND (reference sequence). Unmatched junction bases numbered 5, after V lost 4 bases and J lost 3 bases. The CDR3 runs to 14 residues. CDR3 residues: CASSKDRTDTEAFF. CDR3 DNA: TGTGCCAGTAGTAAGGACAGGACCGACACTGAAGCTTTCTTT. Full variable domain (missing parts from reference TRBV19 and TRBJ1-1): DGGITQSPKYLFRKEGQNVTLSCEQNLNHDAMYWYRQDPGQGLRLIYYSQIVNDFQKGDIAEGYSVSREKKESFPLTVTSAQKNPTAFYLCASSKDRTDTEAFFGQGTRLTVV.

The V and J genes are TRBV6-2 or TRBV6-3 and TRBJ2-5; the D gene is possibly TRBD1 (6 bases). Looked up from germline, CDR1 is MNHEY and CDR2 is SVGEGT. The CDR3 spans 17 residues. V lost 6 bases and J lost 2, with 22 bases in between. The DNA of the CDR3 is TGTGCCAGCAGCGAGCCCCCCTCGACAGGCTTACAAGAGACCCAGTACTTC. This encodes CASSEPPSTGLQETQYF.

The chain links TRBV28 to TRBJ1-2; D possibly corresponds to TRBD1 (5 bases). The CDR3 runs 17 residues. The germline V gene has CDR1 MDHEN and CDR2 SYDVKM. The ends were cut back, 1 base at V and 3 bases at J, with 18 bases in the middle. CDR3 protein: CASSLFVGSQGDYGYTF. In DNA, the CDR3 is TGTGCCAGCAGTTTATTTGTGGGTTCGCAGGGTGACTATGGCTACACCTTC.

This sequence joins TRBV18 and TRBJ2-2; 12 bases are a match to TRBD1. The length of the CDR3 is 17 residues. Germline loops: CDR1 KGHSH, CDR2 LQKENI. V dropped 6 bases and J dropped 4; count of bases not matched to a gene: 9. CDR3 nucleotides: TGTGCCAGCTCCCAGCTGGGACAGGGGGCCGGCACCGGGGAGCTGTTTTTT. It is translated as CASSQLGQGAGTGELFF.

This clone has just one count. CDR3 bases: TGTGCCAGCAAGCGTACAGCGGTCTCGACTGAAGCTTTCTTT. The encoded protein is CASKRTAVSTEAFF. The rearrangement uses TRBV7-3 and TRBJ1-1; D not resolved. The germline V gene has CDR1 SGHTA and CDR2 FQGTGA. The CDR3 length is 14 residues. V lost 7 bases to trimming and J lost 5 bases, with 17 bases between them.